The 24 T cell receptor beta chains listed next were all sequenced from one sample in a study of radiotherapy plus CTLA-4 blockade in lung cancer. The repertoire was sequenced with immunoSEQ multiplex PCR; TCRdb's copy has only in-frame clones and lacks some. The profile shows some 46,000 clones, approximately 85% of them singletons. The material sequenced was peripheral blood, taken from a patient treated with radiotherapy plus ipilimumab. These receptors all stem from a human donor with non-small cell lung cancer who had stable disease on radiotherapy plus ipilimumab.

The table lists this clone with a few counts. The chain recombines TRBV4-3 with TRBJ1-2; perhaps TRBD1 as D (6 bases). Germline V gene sequence: CDR1 LGHNA, CDR2 YSLEER. CDR3 length equals 14 residues. The V end lost 4 bases, the J end lost 8 bases, and 17 bases lay between the germline ends. The CDR3 nucleotides are TGCGCCAGCAGCCCCCAACATAACAGGGACGGCTACACCTTC. Protein sequence: CASSPQHNRDGYTF.

There are a few counts of this clone. The chain links TRBV19 to TRBJ1-4; 8 nucleotides agree with TRBD1. This CDR3 is built from 15 residues. The germline V gene has CDR1 LNHDA and CDR2 SQIVND (reference sequence). The V gene end was trimmed by 5 bases and the J gene end by 10 bases; junction bases not matched to a gene: 12. The DNA of the CDR3 is TGTGCCAGTAGTGCCGGGACAGGACGGCTTGGAAAACTGTTTTTT. It codes for CASSAGTGRLGKLFF.

This clone was observed a few times. This chain joins TRBV11-2 and TRBJ2-3; 7 nucleotides agree with TRBD2. This CDR3 spans 14 amino acids. Per the germline V gene, CDR1 is SGHAT and CDR2 is FQNNGV. Germline trimming cut 5 bases from V and 5 bases from J; bases unmatched to any gene: 7. Here the CDR3 DNA reads TGTGCCAGCAGCCTTCTTTGGGGGGGAGATACGCAGTATTTT. This codes for CASSLLWGGDTQYF.

This chain links TRBV7-9 with TRBJ2-5, with 8 nucleotides matching TRBD1. The DNA matches TRBJ2-7 better at its end, which makes the J call doubtful. This CDR3 comprises 12 residues. Looked up from germline, CDR1 is SEHNR and CDR2 is FQNEAQ (reference sequence). CDR3 coding DNA: TGTGCCAGCAGCAGGACAGGGTACGAGCAGTACTTC. Translation gives CASSRTGYEQYF.

This sequence joins TRBV4-1 and TRBJ2-2; D remains unclear. Trimming pared 5 bases from V and 1 base from J, leaving 5 bases between. CDR1 MGHRA and CDR2 YSYEKL come from the germline V gene. This CDR3 has 13 residues. In nucleotides, the CDR3 is TGCGCCAGCAGCAGACTGAACACCGGGGAGCTGTTTTTT. Translation: CASSRLNTGELFF.

V and J are TRBV27 and TRBJ1-2; D not resolved. The length of the CDR3 is 13 residues. With 5 bases removed from V and 2 bases from J, the gap between germline ends came to 9 bases. Germline V gene data show CDR1 as MNHEY and CDR2 as SMNVEV (reference sequence). CDR3 bases: TGTGCCAGCAGTATAGACAAGAACTATGGCTACACCTTC. This sequence encodes CASSIDKNYGYTF.

V is TRBV5-1 and J is TRBJ2-1, with TRBD2 identical over 16 bases. V was clipped by 4 bases and J by 8 bases; unmatched bases: 6. This CDR3 has 16 residues. Germline-derived CDR1 and CDR2 are SGHRS and YFSETQ. The CDR3 coding sequence is TGCGCCAGCAGCCCCGGGACTAGCGGGAGGGATGATGAGCAGTTCTTC. Translating it yields CASSPGTSGRDDEQFF.

The V and J genes are TRBV28 and TRBJ1-4; D uncertain. The CDR3 is 10 amino acids. Between the trimmed V and J ends, which lost 10 bases and 4 bases, there was a span of 4 bases. Germline V gives CDR1 MDHEN, CDR2 SYDVKM. This CDR3 is CATHNEKLFF. CDR3 coding DNA: TGTGCCACCCATAATGAAAAACTGTTTTTT.

DNA of the CDR3: TGTGCCAGCAGCTTAGATCCCCTTCGGCCCCAGCATTTT. Amino acid sequence: CASSLDPLRPQHF. The chain uses TRBV11-2 and TRBJ1-5; unclear D gene. Germline values: CDR1 SGHAT, CDR2 FQNNGV. The CDR3 spans 13 residues. Trimming removed 0 bases at V and 9 bases at J, with 9 bases between. The whole variable domain, remainder taken from reference TRBV11-2 and TRBJ1-5, is EAGVAQSPRYKIIEKRQSVAFWCNPISGHATLYWYQQILGQGPKLLIQFQNNGVVDDSQLPKDRFSAERLKGVDSTLKIQPAKLEDSAVYLCASSLDPLRPQHFGDGTRLSIL.

The DNA for the CDR3 is TGTGCCAGTAGTCTATCGACAGGGGGTGACACTGAAGCTTTCTTT. This sequence encodes CASSLSTGGDTEAFF. The chain couples TRBV19 to TRBJ1-1; TRBD1 agrees at 9 bases. CDR1 and CDR2 (germline): LNHDA, SQIVND (reference sequence). This CDR3 region has 15 residues. Trimming took 5 bases from V and 3 from J; bases not matched to a gene: 7.

V and J are TRBV6-1 and TRBJ2-3; 7 bases line up with TRBD1. From germline, CDR1 is MNHNS and CDR2 SASEGT. The CDR3 sequence is 13 residues long. With V trimmed by 5 bases and J by 6 bases, 5 bases remained unmatched. CDR3 coding DNA: TGTGCCAGCAGTCTGACAGGGCGGGATACGCAGTATTTT. Amino acids: CASSLTGRDTQYF.

The chain couples TRBV6-4 to TRBJ2-1; TRBD2 matches 7 bases. The V gene end was trimmed by 2 bases and the J gene end by 13 bases; junction bases not matched to a gene: 11. Per germline, CDR1 MRHNA and CDR2 SNTAGT. This CDR3 is 14 amino acids long. CDR3 in DNA: TGTGCCAGCAGTGACGAGTGGGCTAGCGGTAGACAGTTCTTC. Protein: CASSDEWASGRQFF.

The chain has TRBV27 and TRBJ1-6; TRBD1 might be the D (6 bases). CDR1 is MNHEY, CDR2 SMNVEV, per germline (reference sequence). Between the trimmed V and J ends, which lost 5 bases and 0 bases, there was a span of 14 bases. The CDR3 is 17 amino acids. The CDR3 is CASSARTVSSYNSPLHF. DNA of the CDR3: TGTGCCAGCAGTGCCAGGACAGTAAGCTCCTATAATTCACCCCTCCACTTT.

The V and J genes are TRBV28 and TRBJ2-1; TRBD1 aligns across 9 bases. After removal of 5 bases from V and 12 bases from J, the junction contained 5 bases not matched to a gene. CDR3 size: 12 residues. Germline V gene lookup returns CDR1 MDHEN and CDR2 SYDVKM. CDR3 coding DNA: TGTGCCAGCAGTGCTGGGACAGGGATGCAGTTCTTC. It codes for CASSAGTGMQFF.

The chain has TRBV10-3 and TRBJ2-3; 14 nucleotides line up with TRBD2. In germline, CDR1 is ENHRY, CDR2 SYGVKD. V trimming: 8 bases; J trimming: 2 bases; junction bases outside the gene matches: 12. CDR3 length: 18 amino acids. The DNA for the CDR3 is TGTGCCATCCGGGATGCCGGGACTAGCGGGAGAAACACAGATACGCAGTATTTT. Translation gives CAIRDAGTSGRNTDTQYF.

The CDR3 bases are TGTGCCAGTCTTTGGACAGGGCCTGGAAACACCATATATTTT. It yields the protein CASLWTGPGNTIYF. The V and J genes are TRBV28 and TRBJ1-3; TRBD1 aligns across 8 bases. Trimming cost V 9 bases and J 2 bases; bases outside gene matches: 6. This CDR3 has 14 residues. From germline, CDR1 is MDHEN and CDR2 SYDVKM. Looking up the rest from reference TRBV28 and TRBJ1-3 gives the full variable domain: DVKVTQSSRYLVKRTGEKVFLECVQDMDHENMFWYRQDPGLGLRLIYFSYDVKMKEKGDIPEGYSVSREKKERFSLILESASTNQTSMYLCASLWTGPGNTIYFGEGSWLTVV.

This sequence joins TRBV5-1 and TRBJ2-5, with D perhaps matching TRBD1 (6 bases). Looked up from germline, CDR1 is SGHRS and CDR2 is YFSETQ. The CDR3 is 15 amino acids. The V end was cut by 1 base, the J end by 3 bases, with 13 bases between. CDR3 loop: CASSLSMTGEETQYF. The CDR3 DNA reads TGCGCCAGCAGCTTGTCCATGACAGGAGAAGAGACCCAGTACTTC.

This sequence joins TRBV5-1 and TRBJ2-3; 13 nucleotides align to TRBD2. In germline, CDR1 is SGHRS, CDR2 YFSETQ. CDR3 length equals 14 residues. Trimming removed 5 bases from V and 3 bases from J; junction bases left unmatched: 0. CDR3 sequence reads: CASRTSGRTDTQYF. CDR3 in DNA: TGCGCCAGCAGGACTAGCGGGAGGACAGATACGCAGTATTTT.

This chain links TRBV28 with TRBJ2-1; 14 bases map to TRBD2. The CDR3 is made up of 15 amino acids. Losses at the gene ends were 6 bases for V and 9 bases for J; bases not matched to a gene: 7. The germline V gene encodes CDR1 MDHEN and CDR2 SYDVKM. CDR3 in amino acids: CASRETSGRAGEQFF. The CDR3 DNA sequence: TGTGCCAGCAGGGAGACTAGCGGGAGGGCGGGTGAGCAGTTCTTC. The full variable domain, rest sourced from reference TRBV28 and TRBJ2-1, is DVKVTQSSRYLVKRTGEKVFLECVQDMDHENMFWYRQDPGLGLRLIYFSYDVKMKEKGDIPEGYSVSREKKERFSLILESASTNQTSMYLCASRETSGRAGEQFFGPGTRLTVL.

V and J are TRBV13 and TRBJ2-1, with TRBD2 as a possible D gene (6 bases). The germline V and J ends were trimmed by 0 bases and 2 bases, with 11 bases remaining between them. The CDR3 length is 16 residues. CDR1 PRHDT and CDR2 FYEKMQ come from the germline V gene (reference sequence). The DNA of the CDR3 is TGTGCCAGCAGCTTAGGGGCGGGAACCGCCTACAATGAGCAGTTCTTC. Translation: CASSLGAGTAYNEQFF.

This clone was observed once. The V call is TRBV7-9, the J call TRBJ2-3, with TRBD2 matching 7 bases. CDR3 size: 14 residues. The trim removed 5 bases at V and 1 base at J, leaving 3 bases unmatched. Germline CDR1 is SEHNR and CDR2 is FQNEAQ (reference sequence). CDR3 bases: TGTGCCAGCAGCCCCCGGGGGGGCACAGATACGCAGTATTTT. This codes for CASSPRGGTDTQYF.

CDR3 amino acids: CASEARVDTGELFF. Written as DNA, the CDR3 is TGTGCCAGTGAGGCGAGGGTGGACACCGGGGAGCTGTTTTTT. This rearrangement joins TRBV25-1 to TRBJ2-2; a weak D match, TRBD2 (5 bases). Between the trimmed V and J ends, which lost 9 bases and 3 bases, there was a span of 14 bases. CDR3 size: 14 residues. Germline CDR1 is MGHDK and CDR2 is SYGVNS.

The chain has TRBV20-1 and TRBJ2-7; D gene uncertain. The CDR3 covers 11 residues. The V end lost 3 bases, the J end lost 2 bases, and 5 bases lay between the germline ends. Germline loops: CDR1 DFQATT, CDR2 SNEGSKA (reference sequence). The CDR3 sequence is CSASPAYEQYF. For the CDR3, the DNA is TGCAGTGCTAGTCCGGCCTACGAGCAGTACTTC.

The J gene is TRBJ1-5, the V gene TRBV18; the D gene is possibly TRBD1 (5 bases). Trimming pared 0 bases from V and 1 base from J, leaving 10 bases between. Germline V gene sequence: CDR1 KGHSH, CDR2 LQKENI. The CDR3 extends over 16 amino acids. The CDR3 nucleotides read TGTGCCAGCTCACCACCGTTCGCAGGGAGCAATCAGCCCCAGCATTTT. This codes for CASSPPFAGSNQPQHF.